This TCR beta chain was recovered during a study of response to subunit inactivated influenza vaccine (dated by TCRdb to the late 2010s). In the study overall: Deep quantitative T cell receptor repertoire profiling was used in the study to track responses to a trivalent subunit inactivated influenza vaccine. What the research found in general, with its limitations: The authors suggested that each seasonal influenza vaccination may recruit only a limited number of new T cells.

About this clonotype itself: The antigen it binds to is not known. No per-base quality is available; no much larger clone lies one base away.

V loses 5 bases, J loses 0 bases, and the germline ends lie 21 bases apart. Taken from cysteine to phenylalanine, the CDR3 has 18 residues. Only the CDR3 region is kept as DNA, spanning 54 bases read in frame from base 1. In the germline V gene, CDR1 corresponds to SGHRS and CDR2 to YFSETQ. The library was produced with RT-PCR. The instrument was an Illumina HiSeq 2500. Starting from the raw public reads, TCRdb applied fastp trimming at Q25, assembled clones with MiXCR and retained in-frame beta chains. One record per CDR3 amino acid sequence lists the most common genes and DNA. In all, the sample holds approximately 700,000 distinct CDR3 sequences, and more than 11% of those were seen once. The top ten hold approximately 6.5% of the sample.

The chain is made from TRBV5-1 and TRBJ2-1; too little of a D gene remains to name it. The sequencing here drew on PBMCs from blood, taken around 15 days before vaccination. This receptor was identified in a man aged 50 or older who received an inactivated influenza vaccine. Donor details come from another sample of the same person, matched by shared clones. CDR3 region: CASRPGLQSFSSYNEQFF. The DNA is as follows: TGCGCCAGCAGGCCCGGCCTCCAATCCTTTAGCTCCTACAATGAGCAGTTCTTC.